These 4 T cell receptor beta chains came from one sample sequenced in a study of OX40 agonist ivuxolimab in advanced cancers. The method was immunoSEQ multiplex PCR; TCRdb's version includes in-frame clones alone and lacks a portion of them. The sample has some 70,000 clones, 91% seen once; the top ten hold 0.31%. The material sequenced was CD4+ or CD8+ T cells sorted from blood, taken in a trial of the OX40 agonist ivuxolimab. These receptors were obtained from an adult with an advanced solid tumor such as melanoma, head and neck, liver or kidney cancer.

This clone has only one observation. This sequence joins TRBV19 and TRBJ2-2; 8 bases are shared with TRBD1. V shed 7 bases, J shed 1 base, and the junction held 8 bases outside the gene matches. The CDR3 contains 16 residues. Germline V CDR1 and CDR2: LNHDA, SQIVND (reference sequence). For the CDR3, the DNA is TGTGCCAGTACCCCCTCGGACAGGGTGAACACCGGGGAGCTGTTTTTT. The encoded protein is CASTPSDRVNTGELFF.

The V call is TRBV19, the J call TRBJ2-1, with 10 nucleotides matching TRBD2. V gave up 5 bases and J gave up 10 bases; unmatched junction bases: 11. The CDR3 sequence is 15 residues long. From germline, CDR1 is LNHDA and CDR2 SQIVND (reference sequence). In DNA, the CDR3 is TGTGCCAGTAGTTTACAGCGGGAGGGCCGGCGGGAGCAGTTCTTC. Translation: CASSLQREGRREQFF. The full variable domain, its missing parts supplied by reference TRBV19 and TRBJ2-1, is DGGITQSPKYLFRKEGQNVTLSCEQNLNHDAMYWYRQDPGQGLRLIYYSQIVNDFQKGDIAEGYSVSREKKESFPLTVTSAQKNPTAFYLCASSLQREGRREQFFGPGTRLTVL.

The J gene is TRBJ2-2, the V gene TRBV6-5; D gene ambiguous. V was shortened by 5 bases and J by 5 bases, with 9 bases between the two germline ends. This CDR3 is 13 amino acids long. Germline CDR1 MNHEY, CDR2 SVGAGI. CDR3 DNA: TGTGCCAGCAGTAACTTTCCTACCGGGGAGCTGTTTTTT. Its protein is CASSNFPTGELFF.

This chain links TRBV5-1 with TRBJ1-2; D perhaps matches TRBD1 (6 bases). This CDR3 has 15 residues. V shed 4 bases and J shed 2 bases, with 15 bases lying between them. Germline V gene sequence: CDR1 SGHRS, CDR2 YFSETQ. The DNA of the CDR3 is TGCGCCAGCAGCCGGGGGACATTTCTCAACTATGGCTACACCTTC. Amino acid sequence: CASSRGTFLNYGYTF.